The 9 T cell receptor beta chains given below trace back to one sample, sequenced in a study of shared clonotypes between healthy human individuals. The repertoire was sequenced with immunoSEQ multiplex PCR; TCRdb's copy has only in-frame clones and lacks some. The sample carries some 2 million clones, roughly 96% recorded once. The source material was naive CD4+ T cells sorted from blood. As to subset: CD45RA+ positively selected. The receptors here all came from a man younger than 30 in good health.

The chain has TRBV11-3 and TRBJ2-5; the D is unclear. CDR1 is SGHNT and CDR2 is YENEEA in the germline V gene. This CDR3 is 10 amino acids long. Trimming cost V 7 bases and J 3 bases, with 3 bases left between them. This CDR3 is CASTEETQYF. Here the CDR3 DNA reads TGTGCCAGCACCGAAGAGACCCAGTACTTC.

The J gene is TRBJ2-5, the V gene TRBV18, with 10 bases that match TRBD1. CDR1 and CDR2 from the germline V gene are KGHSH and LQKENI. After removal of 3 bases from V and 4 bases from J, the junction contained 5 bases not matched to a gene. The CDR3 consists of 15 residues. DNA of the CDR3: TGTGCCAGCTCACCCGGACAGGGGGTTGGAGAGACCCAGTACTTC. Encoded protein: CASSPGQGVGETQYF.

J is TRBJ1-5 and V is TRBV7-4; the D gene is possibly TRBD1 (5 bases). CDR1 is SGHVT, CDR2 SQSDAQ, per germline. The germline V and J ends were trimmed by 0 bases and 4 bases, with 16 bases remaining between them. This CDR3 spans 17 amino acids. The CDR3 DNA sequence: TGTGCCAGCAGCTTAGCGGGGCCTGGGGGTTTTAATCAGCCCCAGCATTTT. Its protein product is CASSLAGPGGFNQPQHF.

V gene TRBV7-2 combines with J gene TRBJ2-7; D is perhaps TRBD2 (6 bases). The CDR3 loop spans 14 amino acids. CDR1 and CDR2 from the germline V gene are SGHTA and FQGNSA. The V gene lost 4 bases and the J gene lost 0 bases, with 10 bases spanning the gap. CDR3 residues: CASSYSGPSYEQYF. The CDR3 region has the DNA TGTGCCAGCAGCTATAGCGGACCCTCCTACGAGCAGTACTTC.

The rearrangement uses TRBV10-3 and TRBJ2-3, with 11 bases matching TRBD2. V shed 7 bases, J shed 1 base, and the junction held 4 bases outside the gene matches. This CDR3 has 15 residues. Germline V CDR1 and CDR2: ENHRY, SYGVKD. The CDR3 bases are TGTGCCATCACCTCGACTAGCGGGGGCACAGATACGCAGTATTTT. This encodes CAITSTSGGTDTQYF.

The chain recombines TRBV10-1 with TRBJ2-1; possibly TRBD1 for D (6 bases). Trimming took off 4 bases at V and 2 bases at J, with 12 bases between the two ends. From germline, CDR1 is WNHNN and CDR2 SYGVQD (reference sequence). This CDR3 comprises 15 residues. CDR3 nucleotide sequence: TGCGCCAGCAGTGCCTCCCGGACAGCCTACAATGAGCAGTTCTTC. The encoded protein is CASSASRTAYNEQFF.

This clone was recorded only once. J is TRBJ2-7 and V is TRBV7-2, with D perhaps being TRBD1 or TRBD2 (5 bases each). Between the trimmed V and J ends, which lost 7 bases and 0 bases, there was a span of 16 bases. The germline V gene has CDR1 SGHTA and CDR2 FQGNSA. The CDR3 covers 15 residues. CDR3 sequence: CASTRGGPISYEQYF. CDR3 DNA: TGTGCCAGCACCCGGGGCGGACCTATCTCCTACGAGCAGTACTTC.

This clone was recorded once. J is TRBJ2-2 and V is TRBV18; D may be TRBD1 or TRBD2 (7 bases each). The CDR3 extends over 18 amino acids. CDR1 KGHSH and CDR2 LQKENI come from the germline V gene. V gave up 0 bases and J gave up 0 bases, with 14 bases separating them. CDR3 nucleotides: TGTGCCAGCTCACCACCGAGCGGGACAGCCTCGAACACCGGGGAGCTGTTTTTT. This gives the protein CASSPPSGTASNTGELFF.

The J gene is TRBJ2-7, the V gene TRBV10-1; possibly TRBD1 for D (5 bases). The germline CDR1 and CDR2 sequences are WNHNN and SYGVQD (reference sequence). V was clipped by 2 bases and J by 6 bases, with 14 bases between them. CDR3 size: 14 residues. CDR3 sequence (DNA): TGCGCCAGCAGTGAGGGACAAGCTGGGTCCGAGCAGTACTTC. Its translation is CASSEGQAGSEQYF.